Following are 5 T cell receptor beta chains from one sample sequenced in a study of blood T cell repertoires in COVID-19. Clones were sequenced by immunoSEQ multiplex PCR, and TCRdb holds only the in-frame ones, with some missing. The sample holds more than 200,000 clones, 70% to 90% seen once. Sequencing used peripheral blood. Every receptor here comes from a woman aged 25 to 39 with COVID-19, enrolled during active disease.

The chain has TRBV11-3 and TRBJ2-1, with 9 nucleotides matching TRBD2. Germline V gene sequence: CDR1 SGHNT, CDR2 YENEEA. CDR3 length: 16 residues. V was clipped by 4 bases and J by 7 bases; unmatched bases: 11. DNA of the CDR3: TGTGCCAGCAGCTCCTCCTTTAGCGGGAGAATAAATGAGCAGTTCTTC. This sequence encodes CASSSSFSGRINEQFF.

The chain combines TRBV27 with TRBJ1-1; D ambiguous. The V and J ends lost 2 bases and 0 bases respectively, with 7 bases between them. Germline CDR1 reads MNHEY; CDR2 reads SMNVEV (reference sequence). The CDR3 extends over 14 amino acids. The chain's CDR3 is CASSLREMNTEAFF. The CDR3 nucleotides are TGTGCCAGCAGTTTACGGGAGATGAACACTGAAGCTTTCTTT.

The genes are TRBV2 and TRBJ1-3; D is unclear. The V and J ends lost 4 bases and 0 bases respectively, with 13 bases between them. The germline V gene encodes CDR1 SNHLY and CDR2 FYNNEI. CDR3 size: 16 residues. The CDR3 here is CASSVEEEGSGNTIYF. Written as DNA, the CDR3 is TGTGCCAGCAGTGTTGAAGAGGAGGGCTCTGGAAACACCATATATTTT.

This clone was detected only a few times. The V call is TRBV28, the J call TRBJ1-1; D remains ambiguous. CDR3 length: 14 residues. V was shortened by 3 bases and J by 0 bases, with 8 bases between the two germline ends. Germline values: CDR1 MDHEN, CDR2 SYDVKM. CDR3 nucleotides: TGTGCCAGCAGTTTCCCAGGCTTGAACACTGAAGCTTTCTTT. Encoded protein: CASSFPGLNTEAFF.

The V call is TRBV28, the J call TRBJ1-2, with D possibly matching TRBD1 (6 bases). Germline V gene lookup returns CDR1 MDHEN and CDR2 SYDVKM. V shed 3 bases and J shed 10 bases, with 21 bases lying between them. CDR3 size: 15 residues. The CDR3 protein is CASSFPQEKTGDYTF. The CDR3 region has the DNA TGTGCCAGCAGTTTCCCGCAAGAAAAGACAGGCGACTACACCTTC.